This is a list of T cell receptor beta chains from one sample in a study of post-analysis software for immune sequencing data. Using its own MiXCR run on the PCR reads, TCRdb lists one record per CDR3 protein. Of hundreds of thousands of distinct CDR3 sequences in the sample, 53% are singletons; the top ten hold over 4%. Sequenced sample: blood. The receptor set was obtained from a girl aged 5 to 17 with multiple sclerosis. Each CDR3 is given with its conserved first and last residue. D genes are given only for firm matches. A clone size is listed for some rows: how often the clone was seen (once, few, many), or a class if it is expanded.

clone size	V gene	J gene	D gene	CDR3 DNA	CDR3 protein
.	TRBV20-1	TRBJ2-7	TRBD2	TGCAGTGCTAGCTGGGAGGAGACTAGCGTCCGCGAGCAGTACTTC	CSASWEETSVREQYF
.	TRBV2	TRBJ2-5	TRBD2	TGTGCCAGAACCGGACTAGCGGGCCGTACCGCTCAAGAGACCCAGTACTTC	CARTGLAGRTAQETQYF
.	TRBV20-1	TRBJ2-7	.	TGCAGTGCTAGAGTCATCGAGCAGTACTTC	CSARVIEQYF
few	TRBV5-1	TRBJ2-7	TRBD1	TGCGCCAGCAGCCCCGGGACAGGGAGGGGCAACGAGCAGTACTTC	CASSPGTGRGNEQYF
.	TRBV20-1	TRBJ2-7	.	TGCAGTGCTAGCGATCTCATGGGCGGCTACGAGCAGTACTTC	CSASDLMGGYEQYF
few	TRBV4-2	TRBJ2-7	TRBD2	TGTGCCAGCAGCCAAGGCTGGACTAGCGGGAGTTACGAGCAGTACTTC	CASSQGWTSGSYEQYF
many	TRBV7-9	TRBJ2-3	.	TGTGCCAGCAGTTTAGTCAGGGATACGCAGTATTTT	CASSLVRDTQYF
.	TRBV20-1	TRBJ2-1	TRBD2	TGCAGTGCGAGGGTACTAGCGGTCTCCTACAATGAGCAGTTCTTC	CSARVLAVSYNEQFF
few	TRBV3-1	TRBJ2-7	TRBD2	TGTGCCAGCAGCCCTAGCGGGAGGCAGGGGGAGCAGTACTTC	CASSPSGRQGEQYF
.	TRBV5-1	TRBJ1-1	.	TGCGCCAGCAGCTTGGTTCCAGGTGGGTTTCCTGAAGCTTTCTTT	CASSLVPGGFPEAFF
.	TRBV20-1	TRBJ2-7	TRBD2	TGCAGTGCTAGAAACCCTAGCGGGAGGGCTCACGAGCAGTACTTC	CSARNPSGRAHEQYF
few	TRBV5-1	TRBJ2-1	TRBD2	TGCGCCAGCACCGCGGGAGGGCCGGAGCAGTTCTTC	CASTAGGPEQFF
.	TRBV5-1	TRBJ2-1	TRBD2	TGCGCAAGCAGCTTGGATAGCGGGGGATCCTACAATGAGCAGTTCTTC	CASSLDSGGSYNEQFF
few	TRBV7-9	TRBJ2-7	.	TGTGCCAGCCTAAGCCGGCTAGCCGAGACCTACGAGCAGTACTTC	CASLSRLAETYEQYF
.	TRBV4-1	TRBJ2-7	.	TGCGCCAGCAGCGAAGCCCCAGCAGACTTCGAGCAGTACTTC	CASSEAPADFEQYF
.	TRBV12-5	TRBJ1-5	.	TGTGCTAGTGGCCCCTCCGACCAGCCCCAGCATTTT	CASGPSDQPQHF
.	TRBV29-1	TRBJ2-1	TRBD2	TGCAGCGTGCGGCTAGCGGGAGGGGGGCAGTTCTTC	CSVRLAGGGQFF
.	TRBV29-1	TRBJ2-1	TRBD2	TGCAGCGCCGGCTTGGCTAGCGGGAGTTCCTACAATGAGCAGTTCTTC	CSAGLASGSSYNEQFF
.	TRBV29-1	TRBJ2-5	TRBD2	TGCAGCGTGGCCGGGACTAGCGGGTCCCGGAGAGAGACCCAGTACTTC	CSVAGTSGSRRETQYF
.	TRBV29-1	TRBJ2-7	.	TGCAGCGTTGACCGTGGGCCAGGGGCGGCCGAGCAGTACTTC	CSVDRGPGAAEQYF
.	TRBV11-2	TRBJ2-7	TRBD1	TGTGCCAGCAGCCCCGCAACCGGGACAGGGGGCGAAGGTGAGCAGTACTTC	CASSPATGTGGEGEQYF
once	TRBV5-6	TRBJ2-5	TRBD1	TGTGCCAGCACCCAAACCGGGACAGGGTGGAATGAGCAGTACTTC	CASTQTGTGWNEQYF
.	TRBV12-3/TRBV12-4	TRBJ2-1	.	TGTGCCAGCAGGGTAACGGGAGTTTATGAGCAGTTCTTC	CASRVTGVYEQFF
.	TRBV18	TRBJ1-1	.	TGTGCCAGCTCACCGCGAGAACACGGAATTAACACTGAAGCTTTCTTT	CASSPREHGINTEAFF
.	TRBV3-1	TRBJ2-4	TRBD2	TGTGCCAGCAGCCTCTTCGGGACCCGGGAGGAGCAGTACTTC	CASSLFGTREEQYF
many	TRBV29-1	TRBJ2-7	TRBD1	TGCAGCGGAGGACCGGGACAGGGTTCAGCCGAGCAGTACTTC	CSGGPGQGSAEQYF
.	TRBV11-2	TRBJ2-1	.	TGTGCCAGCAGCTCCTATCTAACGGGAGTAGGCTACAATGAGCAGTTCTTC	CASSSYLTGVGYNEQFF
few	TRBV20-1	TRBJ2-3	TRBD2	TGCAGTGCTAGCACATATACACGGCGGGGGTACACAGATACGCAGTATTTT	CSASTYTRRGYTDTQYF
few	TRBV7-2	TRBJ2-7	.	TGTGCCAGCAGCCAGGGACGCAATCACTTTGGCTACGAGCAGTACTTC	CASSQGRNHFGYEQYF
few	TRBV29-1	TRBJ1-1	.	TGCAGCGTGGGGGGGATCCGGGCGAATGAAGCTTTCTTT	CSVGGIRANEAFF
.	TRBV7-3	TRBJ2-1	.	TGTGCCAGCAGCCTCCTCCCGGGGGACAATGAGCAGTTCTTC	CASSLLPGDNEQFF
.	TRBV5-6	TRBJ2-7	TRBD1	TGTGCCAGCAGCTTGGACAGGGGTATCGAGCAGTACTTC	CASSLDRGIEQYF
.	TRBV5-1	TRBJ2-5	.	TGCGCCAGCAGATCCGGACTAGGGGGCCAAGAGACCCAGTACTTC	CASRSGLGGQETQYF
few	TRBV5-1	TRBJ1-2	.	TGCGCCAGCAGCGAGCTACAGGGTTCGGTTGGCTACACCTTC	CASSELQGSVGYTF
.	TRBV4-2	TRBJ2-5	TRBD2	TGTGCCAGCAGCCCCAGACAAGCGGGGGTGTGGGAGACCCAGTACTTC	CASSPRQAGVWETQYF
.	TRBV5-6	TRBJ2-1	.	TGTGCCAGCAGCCGCGGGACGTCCGGTTACAATGAGCAGTTCTTC	CASSRGTSGYNEQFF
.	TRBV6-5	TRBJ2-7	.	TGTGCCAGCAGCCGATACCAATACTACGAGCAGTACTTC	CASSRYQYYEQYF
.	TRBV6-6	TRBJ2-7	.	TGTGCCAGCAGCCTTACCCGCACAGGTGACGAGCAGTACTTC	CASSLTRTGDEQYF
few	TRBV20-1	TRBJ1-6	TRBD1	TGCAGTGCCGACAGGGGGAATCCACCCCTCCACTTT	CSADRGNPPLHF
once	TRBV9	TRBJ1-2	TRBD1	TGTGCCAGCAGCGCCACAGGGGGCGATGGCTACACCTTC	CASSATGGDGYTF
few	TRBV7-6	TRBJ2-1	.	TGTGCCAGCAGCTTAGCGTCCAGGAATGAGCAGTTCTTC	CASSLASRNEQFF
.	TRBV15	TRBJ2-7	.	TGTGCCACCAGCAGAGACGCGGGCCTTAGCTCCTACGAGCAGTACTTC	CATSRDAGLSSYEQYF
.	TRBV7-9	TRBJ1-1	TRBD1	TGTGCCAGCAGCCCACAGGGGCGAGGGGTTAACACTGAAGCTTTCTTT	CASSPQGRGVNTEAFF
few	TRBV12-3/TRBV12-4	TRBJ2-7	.	TGTGCCAGCAGTTTATCAAGGGGTAGAGGGCGAAGCGAGCAGTACTTC	CASSLSRGRGRSEQYF
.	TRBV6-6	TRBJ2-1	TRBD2	TGTGCCAGCAGAGGACTAGTATCCAATGAGCAGTTCTTC	CASRGLVSNEQFF
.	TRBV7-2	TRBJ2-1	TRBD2	TGTGCCAGCAGCTTAGGAGCGGGACTATACAATGAACAGTTCTTC	CASSLGAGLYNEQFF
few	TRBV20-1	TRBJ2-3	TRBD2	TGCAGTGCACGACTAGCGGGAGTCGGTGCAGATACGCAGTATTTT	CSARLAGVGADTQYF
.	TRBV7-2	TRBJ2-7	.	TGTGCCAGCAGCTTAGGTCTGCTCTTCGAGCAGTACTTC	CASSLGLLFEQYF
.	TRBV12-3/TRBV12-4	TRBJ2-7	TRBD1	TGTGCCAGCAGAGGGGACAGCCTCTCACCCTACGAGCAGTACTTC	CASRGDSLSPYEQYF
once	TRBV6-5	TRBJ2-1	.	TGTGCCAGCAGTAGAATACCGGGACACGGAGGCAATGAGCAGTTCTTC	CASSRIPGHGGNEQFF
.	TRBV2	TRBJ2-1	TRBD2	TGTGCCAGCAGTGTTGAGGCTAGCGGGAGTCAGTTCTTC	CASSVEASGSQFF
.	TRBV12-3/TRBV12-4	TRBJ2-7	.	TGTGCCAGCAGGGAGTCGGGGGGCGTCAAGCAGTACTTC	CASRESGGVKQYF
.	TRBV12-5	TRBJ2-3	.	TGTGCTAGTGGTTCCGGAGTGGGGGGCCGCCGGGATACGCAGTATTTT	CASGSGVGGRRDTQYF
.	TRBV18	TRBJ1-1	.	TGTGCCAGCTCACCTGTGCAGGGGATGAACACTGAAGCTTTCTTT	CASSPVQGMNTEAFF
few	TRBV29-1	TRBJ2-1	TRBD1	TGCAGCGTGACACCAGGGGGCTCTTACAATGAGCAGTTCTTC	CSVTPGGSYNEQFF
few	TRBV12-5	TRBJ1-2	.	TGTGCTAGTGGCACTGGCTACACCTTC	CASGTGYTF
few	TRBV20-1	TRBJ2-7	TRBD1	TGCAGTGCGGGACAGGGAACCTACGAGCAGTACTTC	CSAGQGTYEQYF